This T cell receptor (beta chain) emerged from a study of OX40 agonist ivuxolimab in advanced cancers. At the level of the study: Treatment received earlier with anti-PD-1, anti-PD-L1 or anti-CTLA-4 agents was allowed, and approximately 44% had some.

The study's findings and limits: At doses 0.1 to 3.0 mg/kg, CD4+ and CD8+ clones expanded.

Concerning this clone: No antigen is known for it.

Measured with immunoSEQ multiplex PCR; TCRdb has only the in-frame clones, and not every one. This sample has about 81,000 clones, with roughly 91% found just once. The TCR sequence derives from an adult with an advanced solid tumor such as melanoma, head and neck, liver or kidney cancer. This specimen was CD4+ or CD8+ T cells sorted from blood, taken in a trial of the OX40 agonist ivuxolimab.

The CDR3, as DNA: TGTGCCAGCAGTTCACCACAGGGGAACGAGCAGTACTTC. This codes for CASSSPQGNEQYF. J is TRBJ2-7 and V is TRBV27, with 7 nucleotides matching TRBD1. Germline CDR1 reads MNHEY; CDR2 reads SMNVEV (reference sequence). The junction had 5 bases not matched to a gene; V was cut back by 4 bases and J by 5 bases. The CDR3 length is 13 residues.